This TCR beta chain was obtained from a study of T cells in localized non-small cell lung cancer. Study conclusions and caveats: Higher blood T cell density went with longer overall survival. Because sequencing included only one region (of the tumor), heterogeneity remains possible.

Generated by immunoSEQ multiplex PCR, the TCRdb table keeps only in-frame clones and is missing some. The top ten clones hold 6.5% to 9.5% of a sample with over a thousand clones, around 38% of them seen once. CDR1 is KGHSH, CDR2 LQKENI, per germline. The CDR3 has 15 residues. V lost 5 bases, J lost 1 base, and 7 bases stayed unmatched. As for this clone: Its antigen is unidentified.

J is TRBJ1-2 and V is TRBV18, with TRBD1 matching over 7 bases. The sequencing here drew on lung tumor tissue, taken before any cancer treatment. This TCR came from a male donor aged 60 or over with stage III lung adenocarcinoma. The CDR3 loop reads CASSTSRGLNYGYTF. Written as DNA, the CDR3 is TGTGCCAGCTCAACCAGTAGGGGGCTTAACTATGGCTACACCTTC.